These 31 T cell receptor beta chains came from one sample sequenced in a study of blood T cells in healthy people across ages. A second PCR, run for roughly 7 to 11 cycles, used a sample-barcoded 5' primer plus a J-beta primer mix. TCRdb re-called the 5' RACE reads through MiXCR, storing one row per CDR3 protein. In the table there are some 1.4 million distinct CDR3 sequences, 42% of which are singletons. The source material was blood. The receptors here all came from a woman younger than 30 in good health.

This clonotype has a single count. The chain has TRBV20-1 and TRBJ2-4, with D tentatively TRBD2 (6 bases). Judging by the DNA end, TRBJ2-5 fits better; the J call may be wrong. Germline V CDR1 and CDR2: DFQATT, SNEGSKA (reference sequence). The CDR3 consists of 15 residues. CDR3 nucleotide sequence: TGCAGTGTCCCCGGGGGAGAGGTAACACAAGAGACCCAGTACTTC. It yields the protein CSVPGGEVTQETQYF.

V usage is TRBV5-1 and J usage is TRBJ2-2; D gene unclear. The ends were cut back, 4 bases at V and 7 bases at J, with 11 bases in the middle. This CDR3 comprises 13 residues. Germline values: CDR1 SGHRS, CDR2 YFSETQ. The CDR3 DNA follows: TGCGCCAGCAGCCCGGAATTTGACGGGGAGCTGTTTTTT. It codes for CASSPEFDGELFF. The whole variable domain, remainder taken from reference TRBV5-1 and TRBJ2-2, is KAGVTQTPRYLIKTRGQQVTLSCSPISGHRSVSWYQQTPGQGLQFLFEYFSETQRNKGNFPGRFSGRQFSNSRSEMNVSTLELGDSALYLCASSPEFDGELFFGEGSRLTVL.

CDR3 sequence (DNA): TGTGCCAGCAGCCAGGAACTAGCGGGGTGGGAGACCCAGTACTTC. Amino acid sequence: CASSQELAGWETQYF. The J gene is TRBJ2-5, the V gene TRBV3-1, with 10 positions matching TRBD2. Germline CDR1 is LGHDT and CDR2 is YNNKEL (reference sequence). V dropped 3 bases and J dropped 5; count of bases not matched to a gene: 6. The CDR3 has 15 residues.

This clonotype was observed a handful of times. V and J are TRBV5-1 and TRBJ2-5; D unresolved. The CDR3 sequence is 12 residues long. V lost 5 bases and J lost 8, with 13 bases in between. In germline, CDR1 is SGHRS, CDR2 YFSETQ. CDR3 region: CASSYDSSTQYF. In DNA, the CDR3 is TGCGCCAGCAGTTACGACTCCTCAACCCAGTACTTC. The whole variable domain, filled in from reference TRBV5-1 and TRBJ2-5, reads KAGVTQTPRYLIKTRGQQVTLSCSPISGHRSVSWYQQTPGQGLQFLFEYFSETQRNKGNFPGRFSGRQFSNSRSEMNVSTLELGDSALYLCASSYDSSTQYFGPGTRLLVL.

The chain employs TRBV9 and TRBJ2-3; 10 bases are shared with TRBD2. The CDR3 length is 18 residues. CDR1 and CDR2 from the germline V gene are SGDLS and YYNGEE. Germline trimming cut 1 base from V and 0 bases from J; bases unmatched to any gene: 8. The CDR3 region has the DNA TGTGCCAGCAGCGTACTGGCTAGCGGGGGCGCAAGCACAGATACGCAGTATTTT. Amino acid sequence: CASSVLASGGASTDTQYF.

This clonotype has a handful of counts. The chain uses TRBV20-1 and TRBJ2-7; D may correspond to TRBD1 or TRBD2 (5 bases each). Trimming removed 6 bases at V and 0 bases at J, with 12 bases between. Germline loops: CDR1 DFQATT, CDR2 SNEGSKA (reference sequence). CDR3 length equals 13 residues. In DNA form, the CDR3 reads TGCAGTGCGGGACCTCCGAGCTCCTACGAGCAGTACTTC. Protein product: CSAGPPSSYEQYF.

The gene calls are TRBV7-2 and TRBJ2-6; D is ambiguous. V was cut by 1 base and J by 0 bases, with 10 bases left in between. The CDR3 totals 17 residues. From germline, CDR1 is SGHTA and CDR2 FQGNSA. This chain's CDR3 is CASSLDGPNSGANVLTF. CDR3 coding DNA: TGTGCCAGCAGCTTAGACGGGCCCAACTCTGGGGCCAACGTCCTGACTTTC.

The chain couples TRBV11-2 to TRBJ1-2, with TRBD1 matching over 9 bases. V shed 5 bases and J 4 bases; nucleotides not matched to a gene: 5. The CDR3 runs 14 residues. CDR1 is SGHAT and CDR2 is FQNNGV in the germline V gene. This CDR3 reads CASSVGQGTYGYTF. Here the CDR3 DNA reads TGTGCCAGCAGCGTAGGACAGGGGACCTATGGCTACACCTTC.

This clonotype showed up just a few times. The gene calls are TRBV11-2 and TRBJ2-4; 7 nucleotides align to TRBD1. TRBJ2-7 matches the DNA end more closely, so the J call is doubtful. This CDR3 region has 12 residues. Germline CDR1 is SGHAT and CDR2 is FQNNGV. The CDR3 sequence: CASLGDSDEQYF. In nucleotides, the CDR3 is TGTGCCAGCTTAGGGGACAGCGACGAGCAGTACTTC.

The chain combines TRBV9 with TRBJ1-4; D ambiguous. Per germline, CDR1 SGDLS and CDR2 YYNGEE. V lost 2 bases and J 4 bases, leaving 6 bases between the germline ends. This CDR3 is built from 13 residues. The chain's CDR3 is CASSVRNNEKLFF. The CDR3 nucleotides are TGTGCCAGCAGCGTGAGGAATAATGAAAAACTGTTTTTT.

This clonotype was detected a few times. The V gene is TRBV20-1, the J gene TRBJ2-3; TRBD1 might be the D (6 bases). The CDR3 spans 15 residues. V was trimmed by 4 bases and J by 2 bases, leaving 16 bases between them. Per the germline V gene, CDR1 is DFQATT and CDR2 is SNEGSKA (reference sequence). The CDR3 reads CSATRAGADTDTQYF. DNA of the CDR3: TGCAGTGCTACCCGGGCAGGGGCGGACACAGATACGCAGTATTTT.

This clonotype came up a few times. CDR3 in DNA: TGCAGTGCTATAGGGGAAGGAGAAGAGACCCAGTACTTC. Its translation: CSAIGEGEETQYF. The V call is TRBV20-1, the J call TRBJ2-5; weak D call: TRBD1 (5 bases). The CDR3 contains 13 residues. The V end was cut by 4 bases, the J end by 3 bases, with 12 bases between. Germline CDR1 reads DFQATT; CDR2 reads SNEGSKA (reference sequence).

There are a few counts of this clonotype. The chain has TRBV6-5 and TRBJ2-7, with D hard to call. The CDR3 consists of 14 residues. V was clipped by 5 bases and J by 5 bases, with 16 bases between them. Germline CDR1 and CDR2: MNHEY and SVGAGI. Here the CDR3 reads CASSPFGQTHEQYF. CDR3 in DNA: TGTGCCAGCAGTCCATTTGGTCAGACCCACGAGCAGTACTTC.

This rearrangement joins TRBV15 to TRBJ2-7, with D perhaps given as TRBD1 or TRBD2 (5 bases each). This CDR3 has 15 residues. CDR1 and CDR2 from the germline V gene are LNHNV and YYDKDF (reference sequence). V lost 3 bases and J 2 bases, leaving 14 bases between the germline ends. CDR3 nucleotide sequence: TGTGCCACCAGCAGCCTGGGGACCGATGCCTACGAGCAGTACTTC. Translated, it gives CATSSLGTDAYEQYF.

The chain recombines TRBV3-1 with TRBJ2-1; D may be TRBD1 (5 bases). The CDR3 totals 12 residues. The V and J ends lost 4 bases and 10 bases respectively, with 11 bases between them. Germline V gives CDR1 LGHDT, CDR2 YNNKEL (reference sequence). CDR3 nucleotide sequence: TGTGCCAGCAGCCTCAGGGTCTACGAGCAGTTCTTC. Amino acids: CASSLRVYEQFF.

The V gene is TRBV7-8, the J gene TRBJ2-3; D unresolved. V was trimmed by 2 bases and J by 5 bases, leaving 11 bases between them. Looked up from germline, CDR1 is SGHVS and CDR2 is FQNEAQ. CDR3 size: 14 residues. The CDR3 DNA follows: TGTGCCAGCAGCTTAATCCCCAAAAGAGATACGCAGTATTTT. This gives the protein CASSLIPKRDTQYF.

This clonotype was found a few times. The gene calls are TRBV5-1 and TRBJ2-4, with D unclear. The J call may not be correct, given that the DNA end is closer to TRBJ2-7. The germline V gene encodes CDR1 SGHRS and CDR2 YFSETQ. The length of the CDR3 is 15 residues. The CDR3 DNA reads as TGCGCCAGCAGCTTGGAGGGTCCTGGGTTAGGCGAGCAGTACTTC. It yields the protein CASSLEGPGLGEQYF.

The CDR3 nucleotides read TGTGCCAGCAGCACGGGAAACGTAGGAAACACCATATATTTT. It codes for CASSTGNVGNTIYF. The chain links TRBV6-5 to TRBJ1-3, with D unresolved. V was trimmed by 6 bases and J by 4 bases, leaving 13 bases between them. CDR3 size: 14 residues. The germline CDR1 and CDR2 sequences are MNHEY and SVGAGI.

This chain uses TRBV3-1 with TRBJ1-2, with a tentative D call TRBD1 (5 bases). The germline V and J ends were trimmed by 1 base and 4 bases, with 13 bases remaining between them. This CDR3 region has 15 residues. Germline V CDR1 and CDR2: LGHDT, YNNKEL (reference sequence). The CDR3 DNA is TGTGCCAGCAGCCAAGTTGGTGCAGGGCGCTATGGCTACACCTTC. This sequence encodes CASSQVGAGRYGYTF.

The chain is built from TRBV6-6 and TRBJ2-4, with 11 bases that match TRBD2. The CDR3 totals 16 residues. V trimming: 7 bases; J trimming: 2 bases; junction bases outside the gene matches: 7. Looked up from germline, CDR1 is MNHNY and CDR2 is SVGAGI (reference sequence). The CDR3 region is CASKQGLAGTKNIQYF. CDR3 bases: TGTGCCAGCAAGCAAGGACTAGCGGGTACCAAAAACATTCAGTACTTC.

The V call is TRBV29-1, the J call TRBJ2-7; D not certain. The J call is uncertain, as TRBJ2-5 better fits the DNA end. The CDR3 has 12 residues. The germline CDR1 and CDR2 sequences are SQVTM and ANQGSEA. This CDR3 reads CSVENPAETQYF. The CDR3 DNA follows: TGCAGCGTTGAAAACCCCGCGGAGACCCAGTACTTC.

The chain joins TRBV11-2 to TRBJ2-1, with a possible D match to TRBD2 (5 bases). V was trimmed by 5 bases and J by 5 bases, leaving 13 bases between them. This CDR3 contains 14 residues. CDR1 and CDR2 (germline): SGHAT, FQNNGV. The CDR3 region is CASSPREPHNEQFF. CDR3 sequence (DNA): TGTGCCAGCAGCCCCCGGGAACCTCACAATGAGCAGTTCTTC.

The chain has TRBV20-1 and TRBJ1-2; weak D call: TRBD1 (6 bases). With 6 bases removed from V and 3 bases from J, the gap between germline ends came to 17 bases. Germline V lookup: CDR1 DFQATT, CDR2 SNEGSKA (reference sequence). The CDR3 contains 14 residues. CDR3 residues: CSAFPPQGDYGYTF. In DNA form, the CDR3 reads TGCAGTGCCTTCCCCCCACAGGGTGACTATGGCTACACCTTC.

The chain has TRBV20-1 and TRBJ2-3; 12 bases agree with TRBD2. Germline V gives CDR1 DFQATT, CDR2 SNEGSKA (reference sequence). The CDR3 spans 15 residues. Trimming cost V 4 bases and J 3 bases; bases outside gene matches: 5. The CDR3 protein is CSAKRTSGMTDTQYF. In DNA, the CDR3 is TGCAGTGCTAAAAGGACTAGCGGGATGACAGATACGCAGTATTTT.

This clonotype was seen a few times. The V gene is TRBV29-1, the J gene TRBJ2-2; D might be TRBD1 (6 bases). Trimming shortened V by 8 bases and J by 4 bases, and 20 bases separated the two germline ends. This CDR3 has 15 residues. CDR1 and CDR2 from the germline V gene are SQVTM and ANQGSEA. The DNA of the CDR3 is TGCAGCCTCACGAGTACAGGGTTGGGCACCGGGGAGCTGTTTTTT. This codes for CSLTSTGLGTGELFF.

The chain uses TRBV21-1 and TRBJ1-2; the D call in the table, TRBD1, was not verified against the DNA. TRBV21-1 is recorded as a pseudogene. This CDR3 is 13 amino acids long. CDR3 DNA sequence: TGTGCCTCCCGGGGGGGAAATACCTATGGCTACACCTTC. Translation gives CASRGGNTYGYTF.

This rearrangement joins TRBV11-2 to TRBJ2-4; tentatively, D is TRBD1 (6 bases). The DNA end is a closer match to TRBJ2-7, so the J assignment may be wrong. CDR3 length equals 16 residues. The germline V gene has CDR1 SGHAT and CDR2 FQNNGV. CDR3 loop: CASSLDRTVLSYEQYF. The CDR3 DNA reads as TGTGCCAGCAGCTTAGACAGGACAGTGCTCTCCTACGAGCAGTACTTC.

The rearrangement links TRBV6-6 to TRBJ1-1; 12 bases match TRBD1. Germline V gene sequence: CDR1 MNHNY, CDR2 SVGAGI (reference sequence). V trimming: 0 bases; J trimming: 6 bases; junction bases outside the gene matches: 2. The CDR3 loop spans 15 amino acids. CDR3 nucleotide sequence: TGTGCCAGCAGTTACTCCGGGACAGGGGGCTCTGAAGCTTTCTTT. Translated, it gives CASSYSGTGGSEAFF.

The V gene is TRBV10-3, the J gene TRBJ1-2, with D perhaps TRBD1 (5 bases). The CDR3 sequence is 13 residues long. Deletions cut 4 bases from V and 3 bases from J, with 9 bases between. CDR1 is ENHRY and CDR2 is SYGVKD in the germline V gene. CDR3 in DNA: TGTGCCATCAGTGGTGGGGACTACTATGGCTACACCTTC. Amino acids: CAISGGDYYGYTF.

The chain recombines TRBV27 with TRBJ1-5; D remains unclear. CDR3 length: 13 amino acids. Trimming shortened V by 0 bases and J by 5 bases, and 5 bases separated the two germline ends. CDR1 and CDR2 (germline): MNHEY, SMNVEV (reference sequence). In DNA, the CDR3 is TGTGCCAGCAGTTTATCGGTCGATCAGCCCCAGCATTTT. Its protein is CASSLSVDQPQHF.

This chain joins TRBV12-3 or TRBV12-4 and TRBJ2-5, with a weak D call TRBD2 (6 bases). The CDR3 sequence is 15 residues long. V gave up 2 bases and J gave up 2 bases, with 12 bases separating them. Here the CDR3 DNA reads TGTGCCAGCAGTTTATACGGGAGTCCGCAAGAGACCCAGTACTTC. This encodes CASSLYGSPQETQYF.